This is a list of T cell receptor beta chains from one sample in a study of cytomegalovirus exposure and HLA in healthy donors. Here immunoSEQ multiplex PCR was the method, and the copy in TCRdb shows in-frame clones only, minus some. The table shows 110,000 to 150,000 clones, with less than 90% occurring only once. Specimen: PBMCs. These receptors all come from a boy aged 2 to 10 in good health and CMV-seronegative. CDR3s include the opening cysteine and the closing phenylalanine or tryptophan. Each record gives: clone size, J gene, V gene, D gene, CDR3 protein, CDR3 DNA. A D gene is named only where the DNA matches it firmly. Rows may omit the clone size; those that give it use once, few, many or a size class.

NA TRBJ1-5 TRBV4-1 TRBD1 CASSQTSDRVFQPQHF TGCGCCAGCAGCCAAACCTCGGACAGGGTTTTTCAGCCCCAGCATTTT
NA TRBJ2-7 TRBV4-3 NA CASSHLQNSPGFYEQYF TGCGCCAGCAGCCATCTTCAGAACTCCCCAGGATTCTACGAGCAGTACTTC
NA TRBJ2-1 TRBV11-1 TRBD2 CASRKLAGPLSNEQFF TGTGCCAGCAGAAAACTAGCGGGACCTCTTAGCAATGAGCAGTTCTTC
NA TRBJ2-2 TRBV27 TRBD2 CASSRRGGNTGELFF TGTGCCAGCAGTCGGCGGGGGGGAAACACCGGGGAGCTGTTTTTT
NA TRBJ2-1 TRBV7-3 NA CASSFKPHSGHYNEQFF TGTGCCAGCAGCTTCAAGCCTCACAGCGGCCACTACAATGAGCAGTTCTTC
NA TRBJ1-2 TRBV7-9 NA CASSLGGSGGYTF TGTGCCAGCAGCTTAGGTGGATCGGGGGGCTACACCTTC
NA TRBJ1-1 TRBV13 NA CASSSQVNTEAFF TGTGCCAGCAGCTCCCAGGTTAACACTGAAGCTTTCTTT
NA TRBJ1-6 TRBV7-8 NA CASSWKDMTDNSPLHF TGTGCCAGCAGCTGGAAAGACATGACCGATAATTCACCCCTCCACTTT
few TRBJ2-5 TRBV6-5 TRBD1 CASSYSIRGQETQYF TGTGCCAGCAGTTACTCGATCAGGGGGCAAGAGACCCAGTACTTC
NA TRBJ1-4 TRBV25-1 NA CASRSGAREKLFF TGTGCCAGCCGTAGTGGGGCCCGCGAAAAACTGTTTTTT
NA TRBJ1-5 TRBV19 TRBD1 CASSLPSGGAQSNQPQHF TGTGCCAGTAGTTTGCCCTCAGGGGGCGCGCAGAGCAATCAGCCCCAGCATTTT
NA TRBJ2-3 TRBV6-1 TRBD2 CASSSGTSPTDTQYF TGTGCCAGCAGTTCCGGGACTAGCCCCACAGATACGCAGTATTTT
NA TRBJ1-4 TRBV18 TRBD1 CASSPQGLTGVNEKLFF TGTGCCAGCTCACCACAAGGATTAACAGGGGTTAATGAAAAACTGTTTTTT
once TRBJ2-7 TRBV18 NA CASSPGAVAAYEQYF TGTGCCAGCTCACCGGGTGCGGTAGCGGCCTACGAGCAGTACTTC
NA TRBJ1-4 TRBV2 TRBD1 CASSKTGGATREKLFF TGTGCCAGCAGCAAAACAGGGGGCGCGACGAGAGAAAAACTGTTTTTT
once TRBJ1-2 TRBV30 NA CAWSGGVNYGYTF TGTGCCTGGAGTGGGGGGGTTAACTATGGCTACACCTTC
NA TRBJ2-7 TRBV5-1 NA CASSLVGPTYEQYF TGCGCCAGCAGCTTGGTGGGGCCCACCTACGAGCAGTACTTC
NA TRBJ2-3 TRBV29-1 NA CSVVGSSTDTQYF TGCAGCGTAGTCGGTAGTAGCACAGATACGCAGTATTTT
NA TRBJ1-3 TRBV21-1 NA CASSKVGQGDSGNTIYF TGTGCCAGCAGCAAAGTTGGTCAGGGGGACTCTGGAAACACCATATATTTT
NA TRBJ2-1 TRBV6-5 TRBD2 CASSYPGTSGDNEQFF TGTGCCAGCAGTTACCCAGGGACTAGCGGAGACAATGAGCAGTTCTTC
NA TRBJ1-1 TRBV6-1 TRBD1 CASSQGQTNTEAFF TGTGCCAGCAGTCAGGGACAGACTAACACTGAAGCTTTCTTT
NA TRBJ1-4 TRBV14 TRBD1 CASSQVQGWGATNEKLFF TGTGCCAGCAGTCAAGTACAGGGGTGGGGAGCAACTAATGAAAAACTGTTTTTT
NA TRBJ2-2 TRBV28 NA CASSPPNTGELFF TGTGCCAGCAGTCCTCCGAACACCGGGGAGCTGTTTTTT
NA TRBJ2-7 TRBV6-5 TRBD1 CANSRQGQSSYEQYF TGTGCCAACAGCCGACAGGGGCAGAGCTCCTACGAGCAGTACTTC
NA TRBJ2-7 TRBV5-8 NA CASSRWAAEQYF TGTGCCAGCAGCCGGTGGGCCGCCGAGCAGTACTTC
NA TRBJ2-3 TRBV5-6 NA CASSLAGVPDTQYF TGTGCCAGCAGCTTGGCAGGGGTCCCAGATACGCAGTATTTT
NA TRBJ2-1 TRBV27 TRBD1 CASSLGQGNNEQFF TGCGCCAGCAGTCTGGGACAGGGGAACAATGAGCAGTTCTTC
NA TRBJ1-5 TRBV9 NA CASSVGIGGDGAQPQHF TGTGCCAGCAGCGTAGGAATTGGCGGGGACGGGGCACAGCCCCAGCATTTT
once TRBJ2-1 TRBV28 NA CASSSNSEQFF TGTGCCAGCAGCTCTAACAGTGAGCAGTTCTTC
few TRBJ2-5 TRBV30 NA CAWSNVPRPETQYF TGTGCCTGGAGTAATGTCCCCCGTCCGGAGACCCAGTACTTC
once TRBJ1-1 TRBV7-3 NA CASSLSGAEAFF TGTGCCAGCAGCTTAAGCGGCGCTGAAGCTTTCTTT
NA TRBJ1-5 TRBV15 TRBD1 CATSRDWTGGNQPQHF TGTGCCACCAGCAGAGACTGGACAGGGGGCAATCAGCCCCAGCATTTT
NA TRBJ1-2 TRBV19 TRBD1 CASSKDRGRDGYTF TGTGCCAGTAGTAAGGACAGGGGAAGGGATGGCTACACCTTC
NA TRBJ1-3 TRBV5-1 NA CASSLVAGGGGNTIYF TGCGCCAGCAGCTTGGTGGCCGGTGGAGGCGGAAACACCATATATTTT
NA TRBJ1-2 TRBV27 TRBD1 CASSIGQGAGYTF TGTGCCAGCAGTATCGGACAGGGGGCTGGCTACACCTTC
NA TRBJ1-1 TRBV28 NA CASSSGGRGFF TGTGCCAGCAGTTCGGGGGGTCGGGGTTTCTTT
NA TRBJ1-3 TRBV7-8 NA CASSLGPGNTIYF TGTGCCAGCAGCCTAGGTCCGGGAAACACCATATATTTT
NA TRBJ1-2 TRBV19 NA CARNTVNYGYTF TGTGCCCGTAATACAGTGAACTATGGCTACACCTTC
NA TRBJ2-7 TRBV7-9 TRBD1 CASSLEDWDRVYYEQYF TGTGCCAGCAGCTTAGAAGATTGGGACAGGGTCTACTACGAGCAGTACTTC